This is a list of T cell receptor beta chains from one sample in a study of shared clonotypes between healthy human individuals. Assay used: immunoSEQ multiplex PCR; TCRdb lists only in-frame clones, some missing. The profile covers hundreds of thousands of clones, with 70% to 80% appearing a single time and 13% taken by the ten largest. Material: PBMCs. The source of these receptors is a woman in her thirties or forties in good health. Some clones in this sample may be carry-over from other donors' samples. The CDR3 runs from the conserved cysteine through the conserved F or W. A D gene is named only where the DNA matches it firmly. Not all rows give a size; the values are once, few, many and, for expanded clones, a class.

abundance: -
d_gene: TRBD2
j_gene: TRBJ2-7
v_gene: TRBV18
CDR3nt: TGTGCCAGCTCACAGGTAGCGGGAGGCTACGAGCAGTACTTC
CDR3aa: CASSQVAGGYEQYF

abundance: -
d_gene: -
j_gene: TRBJ1-3
v_gene: TRBV5-1
CDR3nt: TGCGCCAGCAGACCGCAGAGCTCTGGAAACACCATATATTTT
CDR3aa: CASRPQSSGNTIYF

abundance: -
d_gene: TRBD2
j_gene: TRBJ2-3
v_gene: TRBV29-1
CDR3nt: TGCAGCGTGGGGCTAACTGCGGCTAGCGGATCAGATACGCAGTATTTT
CDR3aa: CSVGLTAASGSDTQYF

abundance: few
d_gene: TRBD2
j_gene: TRBJ2-1
v_gene: TRBV11-3
CDR3nt: TGTGCCAGCAGCTTAGAGACCGGGACTAGCGGCAATGAGCAGTTCTTC
CDR3aa: CASSLETGTSGNEQFF

abundance: -
d_gene: -
j_gene: TRBJ2-7
v_gene: TRBV19
CDR3nt: TGTGCCAGTAGTAGAGCTGGGCCCTACGAGCAGTACTTC
CDR3aa: CASSRAGPYEQYF

abundance: -
d_gene: -
j_gene: TRBJ2-1
v_gene: TRBV6-5
CDR3nt: TGTGCCACCAACGGCAGGGGAGGCAATGAGCAGTTCTTC
CDR3aa: CATNGRGGNEQFF

abundance: -
d_gene: -
j_gene: TRBJ1-5
v_gene: TRBV19
CDR3nt: TGTGCCAGTAGTATCGCAGGGACAAGCAATCAGCCCCAGCATTTT
CDR3aa: CASSIAGTSNQPQHF

abundance: -
d_gene: -
j_gene: TRBJ2-2
v_gene: TRBV7-3
CDR3nt: TGTGCCAGCAGCTCCTCTCCGGGATGGACCGGGGAGCTGTTTTTT
CDR3aa: CASSSSPGWTGELFF

abundance: -
d_gene: TRBD2
j_gene: TRBJ2-3
v_gene: TRBV11-2
CDR3nt: TGTGCCAGCAGCTTAGGACTAGCGGGACGTGATACGCAGTATTTT
CDR3aa: CASSLGLAGRDTQYF

abundance: -
d_gene: TRBD2
j_gene: TRBJ2-5
v_gene: TRBV5-4
CDR3nt: TGTGCCAGCAGCCCCGAGGCCACTAGCGTGGAGACCCAGTACTTC
CDR3aa: CASSPEATSVETQYF

abundance: -
d_gene: TRBD1
j_gene: TRBJ2-4
v_gene: TRBV28
CDR3nt: TGTGCCAGCAGTGACAGGGAAGCCCTGATCGGCATTCAGTACTTC
CDR3aa: CASSDREALIGIQYF

abundance: -
d_gene: TRBD1
j_gene: TRBJ2-5
v_gene: TRBV6-1
CDR3nt: TGTGCCAGTAGTGATAGGGGGCCGTTAGGGACCCAGTACTTC
CDR3aa: CASSDRGPLGTQYF

abundance: -
d_gene: -
j_gene: TRBJ2-7
v_gene: TRBV7-2
CDR3nt: TGTGCCAGCAGCCAAAGGTGGGCTAGCGCTAACTCCTACGAGCAGTACTTC
CDR3aa: CASSQRWASANSYEQYF

abundance: -
d_gene: -
j_gene: TRBJ2-3
v_gene: TRBV11-2
CDR3nt: TGTGCCAGCAGCTTAGTAGGGGTAGAGCTCACAGATACGCAGTATTTT
CDR3aa: CASSLVGVELTDTQYF

abundance: -
d_gene: -
j_gene: TRBJ1-1
v_gene: TRBV6-5
CDR3nt: TGTGCCAGCAGTTACTCGATAACGCAGGGCGGCACTGAAGCTTTCTTT
CDR3aa: CASSYSITQGGTEAFF

abundance: once
d_gene: -
j_gene: TRBJ2-7
v_gene: TRBV11-2
CDR3nt: TGTGCCTCCCAAGGGGTCAGGGGTAGGTACGAGCAGTACTTC
CDR3aa: CASQGVRGRYEQYF

abundance: -
d_gene: -
j_gene: TRBJ1-2
v_gene: TRBV28
CDR3nt: TGTGCCAGCACCCCGGGAGACCGATACTATGGCTACACCTTC
CDR3aa: CASTPGDRYYGYTF

abundance: many
d_gene: TRBD2
j_gene: TRBJ2-1
v_gene: TRBV7-2
CDR3nt: TGTGCCAGCAGCTTACGACTAGCGGAAAGGGAGCAGTTCTTC
CDR3aa: CASSLRLAEREQFF

abundance: -
d_gene: -
j_gene: TRBJ2-3
v_gene: TRBV5-1
CDR3nt: TGCGCCAGCAGCTTGGCGGTGGGTCGAGATACGCAGTATTTT
CDR3aa: CASSLAVGRDTQYF

abundance: -
d_gene: -
j_gene: TRBJ1-2
v_gene: TRBV21-1
CDR3nt: TGTGCCAGCAGCAAACGAACAGGGTGGGCCTATGGCTACACCTTC
CDR3aa: CASSKRTGWAYGYTF

abundance: -
d_gene: -
j_gene: TRBJ2-7
v_gene: TRBV5-4
CDR3nt: TGTGCCAGCAGCTTGGGAGGGGCGGCGCCCTTCTACGAGCAGTACTTC
CDR3aa: CASSLGGAAPFYEQYF

abundance: -
d_gene: TRBD2
j_gene: TRBJ2-5
v_gene: TRBV4-2
CDR3nt: TGTGCCAGCAGCCAAGGAAGACTAGCCGAGACCCAGTACTTC
CDR3aa: CASSQGRLAETQYF

abundance: -
d_gene: TRBD1
j_gene: TRBJ2-7
v_gene: TRBV5-1
CDR3nt: TGCGCCAGCAGCCTAAGACAGGGTTTGGACGAGCAGTACTTC
CDR3aa: CASSLRQGLDEQYF

abundance: -
d_gene: -
j_gene: TRBJ2-3
v_gene: TRBV12-5
CDR3nt: TGTGCTAGTGGTTTGTCCAAGGCCACAGATACGCAGTATTTT
CDR3aa: CASGLSKATDTQYF

abundance: -
d_gene: -
j_gene: TRBJ1-2
v_gene: TRBV1
CDR3nt: TGCACCAGCAGCAGCGGTTGTGTGCGAAAGACCTATGGCTACACCTTC
CDR3aa: CTSSSGCVRKTYGYTF

abundance: -
d_gene: -
j_gene: TRBJ2-5
v_gene: TRBV6-5
CDR3nt: TGTGCCAGCAGTTTCGGGAATCGAAAAGAGACCCAGTACTTC
CDR3aa: CASSFGNRKETQYF

abundance: -
d_gene: TRBD1
j_gene: TRBJ1-5
v_gene: TRBV10-1
CDR3nt: TGCGCCAGCAGTGAGAAGCTCCGGCGCTTGACAGGGGCAAATCAGCCCCAGCATTTT
CDR3aa: CASSEKLRRLTGANQPQHF

abundance: -
d_gene: -
j_gene: TRBJ1-2
v_gene: TRBV6-6
CDR3nt: TGTGCCAGCAGTTACGAGGGAAGAGGCTACACCTTC
CDR3aa: CASSYEGRGYTF

abundance: -
d_gene: TRBD2
j_gene: TRBJ2-1
v_gene: TRBV9
CDR3nt: TGTGCCAGCAGCGCGACTAGCGGGAAACTGGATGAGCAGTTCTTC
CDR3aa: CASSATSGKLDEQFF

abundance: -
d_gene: -
j_gene: TRBJ2-1
v_gene: TRBV6-6
CDR3nt: TGTGCCAGCAGTTACTCCCCCCGGGAGTACAATGAGCAGTTCTTC
CDR3aa: CASSYSPREYNEQFF

abundance: -
d_gene: TRBD1
j_gene: TRBJ1-2
v_gene: TRBV30
CDR3nt: TGTGCCTGGAGTGATCGGGACAGGGGGCGCCGTGGCTACACCTTC
CDR3aa: CAWSDRDRGRRGYTF

abundance: -
d_gene: -
j_gene: TRBJ2-3
v_gene: TRBV28
CDR3nt: TGTGCCAGCAGTTTATTACAGAGAGGAGATACGCAGTATTTT
CDR3aa: CASSLLQRGDTQYF

abundance: -
d_gene: TRBD1
j_gene: TRBJ2-1
v_gene: TRBV5-6
CDR3nt: TGTGCCAGCAGCTTGTGGGACAGGGACCTAAATGAGCAGTTCTTC
CDR3aa: CASSLWDRDLNEQFF

abundance: -
d_gene: -
j_gene: TRBJ2-3
v_gene: TRBV5-1
CDR3nt: TGCGCCAGCAGCACCGGGGGCACAGATACGCAGTATTTT
CDR3aa: CASSTGGTDTQYF

abundance: many
d_gene: TRBD2
j_gene: TRBJ2-1
v_gene: TRBV27
CDR3nt: TGTGCCAGCAGGCCCCATGGTAGCGGGAAGAGAAATGAGCAGTTCTTC
CDR3aa: CASRPHGSGKRNEQFF

abundance: -
d_gene: TRBD2
j_gene: TRBJ2-3
v_gene: TRBV4-2
CDR3nt: TGTGCCAGCAGCCAAGAAAGGACTAGACGCACAGATACGCAGTATTTT
CDR3aa: CASSQERTRRTDTQYF

abundance: -
d_gene: -
j_gene: TRBJ2-3
v_gene: TRBV7-9
CDR3nt: TGTGCCAGCAGCCCCACGACAGATACGCAGTATTTT
CDR3aa: CASSPTTDTQYF

abundance: -
d_gene: -
j_gene: TRBJ2-1
v_gene: TRBV5-1
CDR3nt: TGCGCCAGCAGCTTTGTTTCTGATGAGCAGTTCTTC
CDR3aa: CASSFVSDEQFF

abundance: few
d_gene: -
j_gene: TRBJ1-5
v_gene: TRBV18
CDR3nt: TGTGCCAGCTCACCCGGGCAGCTCATTAATCAGCCCCAGCATTTT
CDR3aa: CASSPGQLINQPQHF

abundance: few
d_gene: TRBD1
j_gene: TRBJ1-5
v_gene: TRBV5-1
CDR3nt: TGCGCCAGCAGCTTGGGACAGGGGAGCAATCAGCCCCAGCATTTT
CDR3aa: CASSLGQGSNQPQHF

abundance: -
d_gene: -
j_gene: TRBJ2-7
v_gene: TRBV9
CDR3nt: TGTGCCAGCAGCGCCACACAGGGGGGGTACGAGCAGTACTTC
CDR3aa: CASSATQGGYEQYF

abundance: -
d_gene: TRBD1
j_gene: TRBJ1-2
v_gene: TRBV19
CDR3nt: TGTGCCAGTAGACCCGGGACAGGGATACACTATGGCTACACCTTC
CDR3aa: CASRPGTGIHYGYTF

abundance: -
d_gene: TRBD2
j_gene: TRBJ2-3
v_gene: TRBV18
CDR3nt: TGTGCCAGCTCACCTACAGCGGGAGGCACAGATACGCAGTATTTT
CDR3aa: CASSPTAGGTDTQYF

abundance: -
d_gene: TRBD1
j_gene: TRBJ2-3
v_gene: TRBV5-1
CDR3nt: TGCGCCAGCAGCCAGACTACAGGGGGCACAGATACGCAGTATTTT
CDR3aa: CASSQTTGGTDTQYF

abundance: many
d_gene: -
j_gene: TRBJ1-1
v_gene: TRBV15
CDR3nt: TGTGCCACCAGCAGGGGGCGTAAGACTGAAGCTTTCTTT
CDR3aa: CATSRGRKTEAFF

abundance: -
d_gene: -
j_gene: TRBJ1-4
v_gene: TRBV18
CDR3nt: TGTGCCAGCTCCCCGGGGCGGACAACTAATGAAAAACTGTTTTTT
CDR3aa: CASSPGRTTNEKLFF

abundance: -
d_gene: TRBD2
j_gene: TRBJ2-5
v_gene: TRBV30
CDR3nt: TGTGCCTGGGAAAGCGGGGGGGAGACCCAGTACTTC
CDR3aa: CAWESGGETQYF

abundance: -
d_gene: -
j_gene: TRBJ2-2
v_gene: TRBV27
CDR3nt: TGTGCCAGCAGTTTAAGCTCCGGCGGGGAGCTGTTTTTT
CDR3aa: CASSLSSGGELFF

abundance: -
d_gene: TRBD1
j_gene: TRBJ1-2
v_gene: TRBV28
CDR3nt: TGTGCCAGCAGTTCGCAGGGGGGAGCTAACTATGGCTACACCTTC
CDR3aa: CASSSQGGANYGYTF

abundance: -
d_gene: TRBD1
j_gene: TRBJ2-3
v_gene: TRBV6-5
CDR3nt: TGTGCCAGCAGTGCCGGGACAGCCACAGATACGCAGTATTTT
CDR3aa: CASSAGTATDTQYF

abundance: -
d_gene: -
j_gene: TRBJ1-1
v_gene: TRBV7-2
CDR3nt: TGTGCCAGCAGCTTAAGGTTTCCGAACACTGAAGCTTTCTTT
CDR3aa: CASSLRFPNTEAFF

abundance: -
d_gene: -
j_gene: TRBJ1-1
v_gene: TRBV29-1
CDR3nt: TGCAGCGTTGAGCCCGGTGGGAACACTGAAGCTTTCTTT
CDR3aa: CSVEPGGNTEAFF

abundance: -
d_gene: TRBD2
j_gene: TRBJ2-7
v_gene: TRBV6-1
CDR3nt: TGTGCCAGCAGTGAAGGTACTAGCGGGAACTACGAGCAGTACTTC
CDR3aa: CASSEGTSGNYEQYF

abundance: -
d_gene: -
j_gene: TRBJ1-2
v_gene: TRBV28
CDR3nt: TGTGCCAGCAGTTCGGGTAACTATGGCTACACCTTC
CDR3aa: CASSSGNYGYTF

abundance: few
d_gene: -
j_gene: TRBJ2-6
v_gene: TRBV19
CDR3nt: TGTGCCAGTAGTATTATTTATGAGACAGGTAAATCTGGGGCCAACGTCCTGACTTTC
CDR3aa: CASSIIYETGKSGANVLTF